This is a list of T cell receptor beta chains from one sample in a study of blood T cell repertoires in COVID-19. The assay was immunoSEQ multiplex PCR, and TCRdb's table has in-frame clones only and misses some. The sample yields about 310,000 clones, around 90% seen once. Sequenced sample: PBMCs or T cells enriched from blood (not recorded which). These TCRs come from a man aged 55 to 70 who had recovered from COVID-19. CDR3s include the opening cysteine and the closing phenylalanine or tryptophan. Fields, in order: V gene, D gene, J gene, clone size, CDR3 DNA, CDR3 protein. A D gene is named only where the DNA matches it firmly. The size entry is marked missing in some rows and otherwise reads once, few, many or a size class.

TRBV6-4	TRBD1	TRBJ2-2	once	TGTGCCAGCAGGCCGGACAGGGGAGCCACCGGGGAGCTGTTTTTT	CASRPDRGATGELFF
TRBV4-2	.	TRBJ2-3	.	TGTGCCAGCAGCCGAAGGCGGGACACAGATACGCAGTATTTT	CASSRRRDTDTQYF
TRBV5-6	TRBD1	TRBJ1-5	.	TGTGCCAGCAGCTACGTGACAGGGTGGCAGCCCCAGCATTTT	CASSYVTGWQPQHF
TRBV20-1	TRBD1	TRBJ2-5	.	TGCAGTGCTAGTCCGGGACAGGGGACCAGGGAGACCCAGTACTTC	CSASPGQGTRETQYF
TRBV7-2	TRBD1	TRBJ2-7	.	TGTGCCAGCAGCAGCGGACAGGGGCAACGCTACGAGCAGTACTTC	CASSSGQGQRYEQYF
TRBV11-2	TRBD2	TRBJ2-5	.	TGTGCCAGCAGCCCGGAACCCGGGACTACAGAGACCCAGTACTTC	CASSPEPGTTETQYF
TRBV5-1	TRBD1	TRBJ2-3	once	TGCGCCAGCAGCAATCATCCGGGACAGCCTGGGGAAGATACGCAGTATTTT	CASSNHPGQPGEDTQYF
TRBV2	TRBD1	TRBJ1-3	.	TGTGCCAGCAGTGTACAGGGACAGGGGTCAGGAAACACCATATATTTT	CASSVQGQGSGNTIYF
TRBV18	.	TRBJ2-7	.	TGTGCCAGCTCACCACGAAACGGGGACACTTCCTACGAGCAGTACTTC	CASSPRNGDTSYEQYF
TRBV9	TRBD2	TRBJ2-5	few	TGTGCCAGCAATCAAAGGGCGGGAGCAGGTGAGACCCAGTACTTC	CASNQRAGAGETQYF
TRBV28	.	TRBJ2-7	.	TGTGCCAGCAGTAGACCCGGGACTGCGACCTACGAGCAGTACTTC	CASSRPGTATYEQYF
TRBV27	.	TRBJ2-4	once	TGTGCCAGCAGTTTATGGGCAGGGAACAAAAACATTCAGTACTTC	CASSLWAGNKNIQYF
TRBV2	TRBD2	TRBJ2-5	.	TGTGCCAGCAGTGTTATGTTGGGACTAGCGGGAGAAGAGACCCAGTACTTC	CASSVMLGLAGEETQYF
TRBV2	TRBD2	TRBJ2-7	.	TGTGCCAGCAGTACTAGCGTCCCGAGCTCCTACGAGCAGTACTTC	CASSTSVPSSYEQYF
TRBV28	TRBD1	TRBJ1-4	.	TGTGCCAGCAGCGATACTCGACAGGGGGGGGTAAAACTGTTTTTT	CASSDTRQGGVKLFF
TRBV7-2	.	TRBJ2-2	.	TGTGCCAGCAGCTTGCTCCCTAGGGGAAAAAACACCGGGGAGCTGTTTTTT	CASSLLPRGKNTGELFF
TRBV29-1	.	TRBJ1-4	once	TGCAGCGTTGAGCTTCTGAGCCAGGGGCGTGAAAAACTGTTTTTT	CSVELLSQGREKLFF
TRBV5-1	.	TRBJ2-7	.	TGCGCCAGCAGTTCGGGACTCCCCTCCTACGAGCAGTACTTC	CASSSGLPSYEQYF
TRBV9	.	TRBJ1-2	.	TGTGCCAGCAGCGTAGAATCAGACTATGGCTACACCTTC	CASSVESDYGYTF
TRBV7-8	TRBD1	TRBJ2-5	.	TGTGCCAGCAGCTTAGCCTACCGGGACAGGCAAGAGACCCAGTACTTC	CASSLAYRDRQETQYF
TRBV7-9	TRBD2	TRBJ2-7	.	TGTGCCAGCAGCAGGGTGTGGGGTAGCGGGAGAGTGGAGGGACTCGAGCAGTACTTC	CASSRVWGSGRVEGLEQYF
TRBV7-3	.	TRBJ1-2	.	TGTGCCAGCAGCAAAGAGGGATTCTATGGCTACACCTTC	CASSKEGFYGYTF
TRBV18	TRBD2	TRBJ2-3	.	TGTGCCAGCTCCTGGACTAGCGGGGAAACAGATACGCAGTATTTT	CASSWTSGETDTQYF
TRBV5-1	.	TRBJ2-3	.	TGCGCCAGCAGCTTGACAGGCCCACACACAGATACGCAGTATTTT	CASSLTGPHTDTQYF
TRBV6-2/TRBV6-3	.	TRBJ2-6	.	TGTGCCAGCAGTCCCCTGGGGCAGGGGCCCGAATTCTCTGGGGCCAACGTCCTGACTTTC	CASSPLGQGPEFSGANVLTF
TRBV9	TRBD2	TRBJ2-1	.	TGTGCCAGCAGTGAGACTAGCGGGAGGGCCAATGAGCAGTTCTTC	CASSETSGRANEQFF
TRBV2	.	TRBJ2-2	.	TGTGCCAGCAGGGACATCCCCGGGGAGCTGTTTTTT	CASRDIPGELFF
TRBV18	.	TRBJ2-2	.	TGTGCCAGCTCACCGCAGGGGACCCCGAACACCGGGGAGCTGTTTTTT	CASSPQGTPNTGELFF
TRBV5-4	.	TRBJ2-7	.	TGTGCCAGCAGCTTGCCGACTAATTCTCCCTACGAGCAGTACTTC	CASSLPTNSPYEQYF
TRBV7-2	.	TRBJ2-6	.	TGTGCCAGCCCGCCCGCAGGTGGAAGCTCTGGGGCCAACGTCCTGACTTTC	CASPPAGGSSGANVLTF
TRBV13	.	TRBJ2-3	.	TGTGCCAGCAGCCCCGCCGGGGACACAGATACGCAGTATTTT	CASSPAGDTDTQYF
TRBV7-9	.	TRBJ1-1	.	TGTGCCAGTGAGATGAACACTGAAGCTTTCTTT	CASEMNTEAFF
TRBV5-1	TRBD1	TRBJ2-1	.	TGCGCCAGCTCCGCCGGGGACAGGAGCTCCTACAATGAGCAGTTCTTC	CASSAGDRSSYNEQFF
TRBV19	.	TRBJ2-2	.	TGTGCCAGTAGTATACGGGCAGGGAAGAACACCGGGGAGCTGTTTTTT	CASSIRAGKNTGELFF
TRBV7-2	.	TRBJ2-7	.	TGTGCCAGCAGCCCCCAGGGTTACAGCGAGCAGTACTTC	CASSPQGYSEQYF
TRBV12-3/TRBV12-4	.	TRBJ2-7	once	TGTGCCAGCAGTTTATTCCGGGTTCGGGAGCAGTACTTC	CASSLFRVREQYF
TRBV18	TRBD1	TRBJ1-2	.	TGTGCCAGCTCACCCTCTGAAGGCAGGGGGGTCTATGGCTACACCTTC	CASSPSEGRGVYGYTF
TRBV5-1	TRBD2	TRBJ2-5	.	TGCGCCAGCAGCGGCGGACTAGCGGGAGCCGGGGAGACCCAGTACTTC	CASSGGLAGAGETQYF
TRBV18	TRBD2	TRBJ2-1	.	TGTGCCAGCTCACCGACTAGCGGAGGTGTGAATGAGCAGTTCTTC	CASSPTSGGVNEQFF
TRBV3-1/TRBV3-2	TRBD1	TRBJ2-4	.	TGTGCCAGCAGCCCGTGGCTGACAGGGTCCAAAAACATTCAGTACTTC	CASSPWLTGSKNIQYF
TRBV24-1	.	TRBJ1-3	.	TGTGCCACCAGTGATCCCGGGTCCTCTGGAAACACCATATATTTT	CATSDPGSSGNTIYF
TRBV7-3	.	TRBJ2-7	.	TGTGCCAGCAGCTACCGGACATTTGGCTACGAGCAGTACTTC	CASSYRTFGYEQYF
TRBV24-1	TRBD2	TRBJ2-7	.	TGTGCCACCAGCCCGGCGGGAGAAACTAAAATGGAGCAGTACTTC	CATSPAGETKMEQYF
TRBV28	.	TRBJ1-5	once	TGTGCCAGCAGTTCCCCTCGGGGGAGCAATCAGCCCCAGCATTTT	CASSSPRGSNQPQHF
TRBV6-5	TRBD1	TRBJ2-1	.	TGTGCCAGCAGTTACAGGGGACAGGAAAGGAATGAGCAGTTCTTC	CASSYRGQERNEQFF
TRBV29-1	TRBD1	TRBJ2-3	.	TGCAGCGTGGTGAACGACAGGGTCAGCACAGATACGCAGTATTTT	CSVVNDRVSTDTQYF
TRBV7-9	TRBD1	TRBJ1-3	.	TGTGCCAGCAGCTTAACGACCGGGACAGGGTTTATTGGAAACACCATATATTTT	CASSLTTGTGFIGNTIYF
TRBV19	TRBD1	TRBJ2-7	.	TGTGCCAGCGCCGGGACAGGGAGTTCCTACGAGCAGTACTTC	CASAGTGSSYEQYF
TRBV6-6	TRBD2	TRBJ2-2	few	TGTGCCAGCAGTCCTAGCGGGACGAGACGGAACACCGGGGAGCTGTTTTTT	CASSPSGTRRNTGELFF
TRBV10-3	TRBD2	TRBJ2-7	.	TGTGCCATCAGTGAGTTAGCGGGAGGGCCCTACGAGCAGTACTTC	CAISELAGGPYEQYF
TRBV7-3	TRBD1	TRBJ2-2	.	TGTGCCAGCAGCTCGTATACCGGGACAGGGACCACCGGGGAGCTGTTTTTT	CASSSYTGTGTTGELFF
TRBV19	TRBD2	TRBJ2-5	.	TGTGCCAGTAGTATGGGTGGAGTAGCGGGAGGTTTGGGAGAGACCCAGTACTTC	CASSMGGVAGGLGETQYF
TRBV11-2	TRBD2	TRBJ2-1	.	TGTGCCAGCAGCACGGAGCGGGGGCGAAAGCAGTTCTTC	CASSTERGRKQFF
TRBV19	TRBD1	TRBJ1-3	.	TGTGCCAGTAGTAACCGGACAGGCCGCTCTGGAAACACCATATATTTT	CASSNRTGRSGNTIYF
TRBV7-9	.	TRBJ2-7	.	TGTGCCAGCAGCTTTGTCGACAGATCCTACGAGCAGTACTTC	CASSFVDRSYEQYF
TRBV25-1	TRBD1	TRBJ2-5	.	TGTGCCAGCGCTTCCCGACAGGGAAAGACCCAGTACTTC	CASASRQGKTQYF